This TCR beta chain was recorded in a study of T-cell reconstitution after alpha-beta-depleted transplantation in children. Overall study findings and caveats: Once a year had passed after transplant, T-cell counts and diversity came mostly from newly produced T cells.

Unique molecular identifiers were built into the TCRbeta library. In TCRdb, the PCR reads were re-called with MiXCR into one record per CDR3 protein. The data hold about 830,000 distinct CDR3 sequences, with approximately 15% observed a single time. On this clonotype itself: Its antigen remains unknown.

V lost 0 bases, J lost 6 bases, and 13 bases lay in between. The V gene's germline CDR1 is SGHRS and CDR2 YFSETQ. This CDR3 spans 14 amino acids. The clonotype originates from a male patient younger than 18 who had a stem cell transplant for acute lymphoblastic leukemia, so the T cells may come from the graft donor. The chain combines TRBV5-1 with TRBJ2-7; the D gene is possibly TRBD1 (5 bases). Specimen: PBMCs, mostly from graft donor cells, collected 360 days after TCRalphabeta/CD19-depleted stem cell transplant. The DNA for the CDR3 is TGCGCCAGCAGCTTGGAGCTGGGCAGGGTCGAGCAGTACTTC. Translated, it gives CASSLELGRVEQYF. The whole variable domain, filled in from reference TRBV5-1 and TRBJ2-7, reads KAGVTQTPRYLIKTRGQQVTLSCSPISGHRSVSWYQQTPGQGLQFLFEYFSETQRNKGNFPGRFSGRQFSNSRSEMNVSTLELGDSALYLCASSLELGRVEQYFGPGTRLTVT.